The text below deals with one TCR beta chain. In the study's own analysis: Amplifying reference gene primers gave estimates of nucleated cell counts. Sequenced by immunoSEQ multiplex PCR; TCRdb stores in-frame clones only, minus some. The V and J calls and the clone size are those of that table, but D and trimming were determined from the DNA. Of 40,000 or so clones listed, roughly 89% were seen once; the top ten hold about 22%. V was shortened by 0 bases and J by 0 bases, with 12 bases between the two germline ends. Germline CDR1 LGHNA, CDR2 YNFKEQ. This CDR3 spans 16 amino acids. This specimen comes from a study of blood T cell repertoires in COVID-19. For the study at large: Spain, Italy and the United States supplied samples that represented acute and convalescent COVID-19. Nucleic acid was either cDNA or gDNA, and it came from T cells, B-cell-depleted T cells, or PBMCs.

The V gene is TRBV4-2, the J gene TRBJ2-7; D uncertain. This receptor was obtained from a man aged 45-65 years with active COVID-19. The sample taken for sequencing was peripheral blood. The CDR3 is CASSQDPTAPSYEQYF. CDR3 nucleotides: TGTGCCAGCAGCCAAGATCCTACAGCCCCCTCCTACGAGCAGTACTTC.